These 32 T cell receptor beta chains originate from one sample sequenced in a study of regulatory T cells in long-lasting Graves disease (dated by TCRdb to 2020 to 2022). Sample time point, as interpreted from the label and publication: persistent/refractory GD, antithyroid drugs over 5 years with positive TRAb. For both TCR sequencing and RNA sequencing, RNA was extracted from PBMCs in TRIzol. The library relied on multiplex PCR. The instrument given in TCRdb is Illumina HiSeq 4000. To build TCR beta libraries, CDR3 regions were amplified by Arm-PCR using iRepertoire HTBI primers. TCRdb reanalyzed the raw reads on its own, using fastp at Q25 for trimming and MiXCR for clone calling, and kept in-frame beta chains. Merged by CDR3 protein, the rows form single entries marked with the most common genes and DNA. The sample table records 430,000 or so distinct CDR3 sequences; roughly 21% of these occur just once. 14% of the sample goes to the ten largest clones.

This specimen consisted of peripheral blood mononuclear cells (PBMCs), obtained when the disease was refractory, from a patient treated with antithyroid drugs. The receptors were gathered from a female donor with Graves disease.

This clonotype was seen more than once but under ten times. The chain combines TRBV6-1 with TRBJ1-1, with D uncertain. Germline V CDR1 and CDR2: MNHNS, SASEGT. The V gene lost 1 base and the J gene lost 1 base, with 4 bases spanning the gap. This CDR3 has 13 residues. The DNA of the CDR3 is TGTGCCAGCAGTGAAGACCCGAACACTGAAGCTTTCTTT. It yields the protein CASSEDPNTEAFF.

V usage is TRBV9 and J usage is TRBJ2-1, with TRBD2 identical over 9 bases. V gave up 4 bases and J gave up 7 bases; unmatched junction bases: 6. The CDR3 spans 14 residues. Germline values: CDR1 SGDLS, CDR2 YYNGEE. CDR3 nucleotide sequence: TGTGCCAGCAGCATTAGCGGGAGCAGGAATGAGCAGTTCTTC. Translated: CASSISGSRNEQFF.

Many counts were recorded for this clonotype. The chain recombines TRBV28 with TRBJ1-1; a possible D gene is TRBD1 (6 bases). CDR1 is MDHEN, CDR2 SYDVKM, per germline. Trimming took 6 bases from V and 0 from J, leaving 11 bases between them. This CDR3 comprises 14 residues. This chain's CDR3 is CASRVQGLNTEAFF. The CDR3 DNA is TGTGCCAGCAGGGTACAGGGACTGAACACTGAAGCTTTCTTT. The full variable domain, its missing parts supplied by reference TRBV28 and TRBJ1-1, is DVKVTQSSRYLVKRTGEKVFLECVQDMDHENMFWYRQDPGLGLRLIYFSYDVKMKEKGDIPEGYSVSREKKERFSLILESASTNQTSMYLCASRVQGLNTEAFFGQGTRLTVV.

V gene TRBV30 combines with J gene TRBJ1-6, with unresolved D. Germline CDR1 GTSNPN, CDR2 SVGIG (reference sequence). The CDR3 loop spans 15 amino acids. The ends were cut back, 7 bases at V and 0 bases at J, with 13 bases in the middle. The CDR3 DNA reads TGTGCCTCATCGGGGAAAAGCTCCTATAATTCACCCCTCCACTTT. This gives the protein CASSGKSSYNSPLHF.

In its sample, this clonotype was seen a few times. The chain's CDR3 is CASSPGLETYEQYF. The CDR3 coding sequence is TGTGCCAGCAGTCCCGGACTGGAAACCTACGAGCAGTACTTC. This sequence joins TRBV27 and TRBJ2-7; weak D call: TRBD2 (5 bases). Trimming removed 5 bases from V and 2 bases from J, with 13 bases in between. Germline lookup yields CDR1 MNHEY and CDR2 SMNVEV (reference sequence). This CDR3 is built from 14 residues.

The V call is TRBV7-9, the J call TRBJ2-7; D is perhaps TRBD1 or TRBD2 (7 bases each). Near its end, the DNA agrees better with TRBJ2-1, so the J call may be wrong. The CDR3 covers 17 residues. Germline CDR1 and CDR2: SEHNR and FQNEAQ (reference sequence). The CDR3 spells CASSLAGQTGGYNEQFF. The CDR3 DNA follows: TGTGCCAGCAGCTTAGCGGGACAGACGGGGGGCTACAATGAGCAGTTCTTC.

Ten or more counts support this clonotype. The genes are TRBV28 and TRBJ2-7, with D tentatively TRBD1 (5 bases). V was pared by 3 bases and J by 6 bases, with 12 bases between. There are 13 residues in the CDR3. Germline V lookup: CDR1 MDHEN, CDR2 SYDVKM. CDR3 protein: CASSFGTRAEQYF. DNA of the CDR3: TGTGCCAGCAGTTTCGGAACCAGGGCCGAGCAGTACTTC.

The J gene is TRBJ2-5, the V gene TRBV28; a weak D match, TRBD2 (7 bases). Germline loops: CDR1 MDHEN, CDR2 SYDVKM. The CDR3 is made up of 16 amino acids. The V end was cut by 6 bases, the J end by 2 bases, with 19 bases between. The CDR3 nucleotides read TGTGCCAGCAGCTTTCGAACCAGGGGAGGGCAAGAGACCCAGTACTTC. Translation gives CASSFRTRGGQETQYF.

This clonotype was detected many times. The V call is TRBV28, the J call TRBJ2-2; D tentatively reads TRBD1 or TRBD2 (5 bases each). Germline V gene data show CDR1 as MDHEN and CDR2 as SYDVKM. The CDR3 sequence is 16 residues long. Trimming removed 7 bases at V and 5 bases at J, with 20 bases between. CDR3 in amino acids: CASTPGGGWATGELFF. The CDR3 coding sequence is TGTGCCAGCACCCCCGGTGGGGGTTGGGCTACCGGGGAGCTGTTTTTT.

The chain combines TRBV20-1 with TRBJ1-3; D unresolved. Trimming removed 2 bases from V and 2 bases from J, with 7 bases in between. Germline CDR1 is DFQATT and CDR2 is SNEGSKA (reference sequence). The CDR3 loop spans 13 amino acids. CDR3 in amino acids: CSARPGAGNTIYF. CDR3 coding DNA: TGCAGTGCTAGACCAGGTGCTGGAAACACCATATATTTT.

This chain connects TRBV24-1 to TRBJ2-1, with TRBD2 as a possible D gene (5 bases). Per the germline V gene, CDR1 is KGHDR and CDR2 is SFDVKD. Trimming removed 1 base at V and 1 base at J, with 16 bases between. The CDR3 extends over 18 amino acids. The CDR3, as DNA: TGTGCCACCAGTGATTTATCTCCGAGCGGTCGTTCCTACAATGAGCAGTTCTTC. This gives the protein CATSDLSPSGRSYNEQFF.

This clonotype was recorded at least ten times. In DNA form, the CDR3 reads TGTGCCAGCAGCCACGGGTCTTGGGGCAATCAGCCCCAGCATTTT. This gives the protein CASSHGSWGNQPQHF. The chain uses TRBV3-1 and TRBJ1-5, with D uncertain. The CDR3 sequence is 15 residues long. Germline V gene lookup returns CDR1 LGHDT and CDR2 YNNKEL (reference sequence). The germline V and J ends were trimmed by 3 bases and 2 bases, with 11 bases remaining between them.

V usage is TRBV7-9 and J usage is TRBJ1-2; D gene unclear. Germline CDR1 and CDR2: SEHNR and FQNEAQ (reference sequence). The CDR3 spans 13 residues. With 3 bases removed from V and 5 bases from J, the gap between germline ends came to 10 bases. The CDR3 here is CASSLDGLYGYTF. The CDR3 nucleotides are TGTGCCAGCAGCTTGGATGGACTATATGGCTACACCTTC.

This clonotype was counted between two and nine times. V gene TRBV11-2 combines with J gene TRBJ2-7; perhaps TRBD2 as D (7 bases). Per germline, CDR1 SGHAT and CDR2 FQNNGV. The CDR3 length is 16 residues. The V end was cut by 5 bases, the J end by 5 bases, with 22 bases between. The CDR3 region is CASSIRWGGGFNEQYF. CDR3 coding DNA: TGTGCCAGCAGCATTCGCTGGGGAGGGGGATTCAACGAGCAGTACTTC.

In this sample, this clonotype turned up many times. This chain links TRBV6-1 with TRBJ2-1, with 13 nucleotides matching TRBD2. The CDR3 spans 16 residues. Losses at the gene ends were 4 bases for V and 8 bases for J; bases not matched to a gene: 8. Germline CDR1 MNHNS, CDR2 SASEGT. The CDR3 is CASSAGTSGKGHEQFF. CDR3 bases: TGTGCCAGCAGTGCGGGGACTAGCGGGAAGGGTCATGAGCAGTTCTTC.

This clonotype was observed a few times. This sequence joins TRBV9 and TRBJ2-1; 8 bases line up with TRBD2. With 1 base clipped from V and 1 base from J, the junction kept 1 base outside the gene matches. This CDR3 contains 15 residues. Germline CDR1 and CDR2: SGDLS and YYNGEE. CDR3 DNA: TGTGCCAGCAGCGTAAGCGGGAGTTCCTACAATGAGCAGTTCTTC. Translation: CASSVSGSSYNEQFF.

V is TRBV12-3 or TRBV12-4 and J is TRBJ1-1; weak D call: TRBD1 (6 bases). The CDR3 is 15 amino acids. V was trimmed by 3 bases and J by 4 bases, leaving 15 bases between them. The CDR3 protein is CASSLGGGGVTEAFF. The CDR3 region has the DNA TGTGCCAGCAGTTTGGGGGGCGGGGGGGTCACTGAAGCTTTCTTT.

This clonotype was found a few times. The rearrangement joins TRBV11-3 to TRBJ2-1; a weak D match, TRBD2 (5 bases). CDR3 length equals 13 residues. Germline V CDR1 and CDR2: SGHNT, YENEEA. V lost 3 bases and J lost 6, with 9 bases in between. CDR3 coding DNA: TGTGCCAGCAGCTTGGCGGGCCTCAATGAGCAGTTCTTC. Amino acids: CASSLAGLNEQFF. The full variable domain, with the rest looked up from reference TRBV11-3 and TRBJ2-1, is EAGVVQSPRYKIIEKKQPVAFWCNPISGHNTLYWYLQNLGQGPELLIRYENEEAVDDSQLPKDRFSAERLKGVDSTLKIQPAELGDSAVYLCASSLAGLNEQFFGPGTRLTVL.

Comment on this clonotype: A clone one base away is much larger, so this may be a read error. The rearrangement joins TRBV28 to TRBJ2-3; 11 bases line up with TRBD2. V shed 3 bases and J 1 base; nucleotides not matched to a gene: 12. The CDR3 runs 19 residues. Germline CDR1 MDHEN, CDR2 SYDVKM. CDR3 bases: TGTGCCAGCAGTTTCGGGGGACTAGCGGACCCTCCCGGCACAGATACGCAGTATTTT. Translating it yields CASSFGGLADPPGTDTQYF.

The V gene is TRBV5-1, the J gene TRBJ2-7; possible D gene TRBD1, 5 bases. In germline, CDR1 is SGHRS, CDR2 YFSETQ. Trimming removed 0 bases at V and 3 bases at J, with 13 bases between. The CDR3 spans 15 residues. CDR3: CASSLVQGQDYEQYF. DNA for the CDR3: TGCGCCAGCAGCTTGGTCCAGGGTCAGGACTACGAGCAGTACTTC.

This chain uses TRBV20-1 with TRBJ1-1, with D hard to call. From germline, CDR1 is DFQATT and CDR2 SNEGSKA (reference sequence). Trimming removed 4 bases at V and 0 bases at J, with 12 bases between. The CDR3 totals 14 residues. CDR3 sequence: CSAIDDRMNTEAFF. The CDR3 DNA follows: TGCAGTGCTATCGACGACCGCATGAACACTGAAGCTTTCTTT.

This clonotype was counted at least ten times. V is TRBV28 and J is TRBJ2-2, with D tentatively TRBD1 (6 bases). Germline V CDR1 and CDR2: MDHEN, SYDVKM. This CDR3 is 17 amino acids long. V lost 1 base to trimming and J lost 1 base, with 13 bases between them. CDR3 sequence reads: CASSLYGTRWNTGELFF. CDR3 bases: TGTGCCAGCAGTTTATACGGGACAAGGTGGAACACCGGGGAGCTGTTTTTT.

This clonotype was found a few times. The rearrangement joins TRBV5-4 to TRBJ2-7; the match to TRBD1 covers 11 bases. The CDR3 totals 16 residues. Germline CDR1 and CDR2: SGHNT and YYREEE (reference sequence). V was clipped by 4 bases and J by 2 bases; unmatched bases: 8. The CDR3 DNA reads TGTGCCAGCAGCCCCGGGACAGGGGGTTTCCCCTACGAGCAGTACTTC. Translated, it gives CASSPGTGGFPYEQYF.

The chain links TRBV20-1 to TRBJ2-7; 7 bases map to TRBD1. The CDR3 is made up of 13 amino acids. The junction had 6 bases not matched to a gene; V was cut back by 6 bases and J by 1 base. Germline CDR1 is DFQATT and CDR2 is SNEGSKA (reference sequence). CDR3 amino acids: CSALGDRSYEQYF. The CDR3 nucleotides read TGCAGTGCGCTCGGGGACAGATCCTACGAGCAGTACTTC.

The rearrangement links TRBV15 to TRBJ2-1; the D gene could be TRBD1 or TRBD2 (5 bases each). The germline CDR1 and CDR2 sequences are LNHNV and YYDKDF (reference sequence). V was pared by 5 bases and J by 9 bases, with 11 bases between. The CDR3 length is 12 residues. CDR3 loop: CATSDEGSEQFF. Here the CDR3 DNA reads TGTGCCACCAGCGACGAGGGGAGTGAGCAGTTCTTC.

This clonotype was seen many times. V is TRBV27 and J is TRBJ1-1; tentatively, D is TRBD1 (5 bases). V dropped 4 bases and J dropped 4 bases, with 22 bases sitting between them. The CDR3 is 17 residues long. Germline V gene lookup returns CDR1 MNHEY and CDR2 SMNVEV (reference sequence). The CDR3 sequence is CASSSPGGARGGTEAFF. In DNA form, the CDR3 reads TGTGCCAGCAGTTCCCCGGGAGGGGCACGGGGTGGCACTGAAGCTTTCTTT.

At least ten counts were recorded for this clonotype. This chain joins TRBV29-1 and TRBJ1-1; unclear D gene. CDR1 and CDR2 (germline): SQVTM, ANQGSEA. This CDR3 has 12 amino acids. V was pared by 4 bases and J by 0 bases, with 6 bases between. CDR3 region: CSVGRMNTEAFF. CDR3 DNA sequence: TGCAGCGTTGGGCGAATGAACACTGAAGCTTTCTTT.

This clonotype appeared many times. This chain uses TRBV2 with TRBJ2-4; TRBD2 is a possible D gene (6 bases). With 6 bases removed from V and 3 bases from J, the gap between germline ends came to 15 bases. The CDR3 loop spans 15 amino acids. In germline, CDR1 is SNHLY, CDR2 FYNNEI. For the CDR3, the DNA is TGTGCCAGCAGGGGCGGACTATTGGGCAAAAACATTCAGTACTTC. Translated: CASRGGLLGKNIQYF.

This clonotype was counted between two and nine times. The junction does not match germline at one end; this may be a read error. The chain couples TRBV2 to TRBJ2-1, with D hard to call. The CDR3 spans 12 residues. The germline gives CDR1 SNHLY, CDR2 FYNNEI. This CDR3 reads CASTPAYNERFF. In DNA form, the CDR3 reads TGTGCCAGCACCCCCGCCTACAATGAGCGGTTCTTC.

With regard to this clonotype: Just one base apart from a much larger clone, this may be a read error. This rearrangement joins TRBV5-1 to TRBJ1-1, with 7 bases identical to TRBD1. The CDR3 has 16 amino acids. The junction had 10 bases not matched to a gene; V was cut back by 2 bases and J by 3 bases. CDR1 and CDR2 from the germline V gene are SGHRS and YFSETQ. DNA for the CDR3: TGCGCCAGCAGCTTCTCGGACAGGTCCAGGGACACTGAAGCTTTCTTT. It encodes CASSFSDRSRDTEAFF.

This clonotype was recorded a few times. The CDR3 bases are TGTGCCAGCAGCGCCCGACAGGGGCACGGGGAGCTGTTTTTT. Translating it yields CASSARQGHGELFF. The chain employs TRBV9 and TRBJ2-2, with TRBD1 matching over 8 bases. This CDR3 is 14 amino acids long. From germline, CDR1 is SGDLS and CDR2 YYNGEE. Losses at the gene ends were 3 bases for V and 7 bases for J; bases not matched to a gene: 5. The full variable domain, in which reference TRBV9 and TRBJ2-2 provide the parts outside the CDR3, is DSGVTQTPKHLITATGQRVTLRCSPRSGDLSVYWYQQSLDQGLQFLIQYYNGEERAKGNILERFSAQQFPDLHSELNLSSLELGDSALYFCASSARQGHGELFFGEGSRLTVL.

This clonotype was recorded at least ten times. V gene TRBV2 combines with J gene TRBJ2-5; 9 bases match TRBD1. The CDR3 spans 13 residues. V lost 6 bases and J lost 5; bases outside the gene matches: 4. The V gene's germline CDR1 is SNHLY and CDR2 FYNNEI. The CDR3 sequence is CASRGTGTETQYF. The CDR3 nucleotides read TGTGCCAGCAGGGGGACAGGGACCGAGACCCAGTACTTC.